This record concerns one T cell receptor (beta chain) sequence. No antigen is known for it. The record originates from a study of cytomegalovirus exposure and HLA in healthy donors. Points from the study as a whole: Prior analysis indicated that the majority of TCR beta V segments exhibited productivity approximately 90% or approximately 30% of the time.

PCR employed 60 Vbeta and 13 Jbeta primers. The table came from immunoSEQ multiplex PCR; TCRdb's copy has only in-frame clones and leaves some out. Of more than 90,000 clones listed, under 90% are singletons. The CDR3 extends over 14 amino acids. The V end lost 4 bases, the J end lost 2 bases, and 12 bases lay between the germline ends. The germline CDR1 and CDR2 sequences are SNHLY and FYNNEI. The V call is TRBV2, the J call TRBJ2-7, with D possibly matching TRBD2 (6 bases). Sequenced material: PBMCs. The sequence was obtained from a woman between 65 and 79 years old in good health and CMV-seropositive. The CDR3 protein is CASSGGEVTYEQYF. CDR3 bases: TGTGCCAGCAGTGGGGGGGAGGTAACCTACGAGCAGTACTTC.